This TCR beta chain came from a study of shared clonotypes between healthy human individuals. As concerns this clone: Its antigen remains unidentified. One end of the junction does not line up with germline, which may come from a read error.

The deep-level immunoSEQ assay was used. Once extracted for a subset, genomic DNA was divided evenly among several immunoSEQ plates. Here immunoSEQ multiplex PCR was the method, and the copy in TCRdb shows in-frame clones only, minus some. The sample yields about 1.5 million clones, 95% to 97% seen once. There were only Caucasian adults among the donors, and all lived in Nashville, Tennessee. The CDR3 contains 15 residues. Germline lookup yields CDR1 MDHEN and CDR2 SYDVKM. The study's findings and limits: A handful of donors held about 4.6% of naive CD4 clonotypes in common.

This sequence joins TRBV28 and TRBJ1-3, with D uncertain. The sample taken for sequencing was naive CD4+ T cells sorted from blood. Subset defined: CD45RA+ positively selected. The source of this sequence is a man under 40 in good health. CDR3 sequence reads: CASGLQIFSGNTIYF. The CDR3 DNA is TGTGCCAGCGGTTTACAGATTTTCTCTGGAAACACCATATATTTT. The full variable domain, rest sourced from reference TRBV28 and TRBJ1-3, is DVKVTQSSRYLVKRTGEKVFLECVQDMDHENMFWYRQDPGLGLRLIYFSYDVKMKEKGDIPEGYSVSREKKERFSLILESASTNQTSMYLCASGLQIFSGNTIYFGEGSWLTVV.